The T cell receptor (beta chain) under discussion was sequenced for a study of blood T cell repertoires in COVID-19. V trimming: 1 base; J trimming: 9 bases; junction bases outside the gene matches: 10. Germline loops: CDR1 LGHDT, CDR2 YNNKEL (reference sequence). The CDR3 spans 16 residues. Profiling relied on immunoSEQ multiplex PCR, and the TCRdb table lists in-frame clones only, not all of them. The data show about 200,000 clones, more than 75% seen once. The chain has TRBV3-1 (or the pseudogene TRBV3-2) and TRBJ2-1; 9 bases are shared with TRBD2. What was sequenced was peripheral blood. The clonotype was recovered from a woman aged 80 or older with acute or convalescent COVID-19. The CDR3 spells CASSQVGSSGKVEQFF. DNA for the CDR3: TGTGCCAGCAGCCAAGTGGGGTCTAGCGGGAAGGTTGAGCAGTTCTTC.